This T cell receptor beta chain was identified in a study of CD8 T cells in ankylosing spondylitis. Turning to this clonotype: Its antigen is not known.

Study findings and constraints: CD8+ by phenotype, disease-linked clones were relatively rare in peripheral blood. In ankylosing spondylitis blood, a motif of roughly eight highly homologous TCR beta variants appeared characteristic. Clones tied to disease were said to be significantly enriched in matched ankylosing spondylitis synovial fluid. In reactive arthritis synovial fluid and blood, some motif variants had been reported before.

Deletions cut 1 base from V and 10 bases from J, with 13 bases between. Germline values: CDR1 SGHTA, CDR2 FQGNSA. The CDR3 loop spans 13 amino acids. Libraries of TCR beta came from quantitative 5'-RACE with molecular barcodes. TCRdb re-called the 5' RACE reads through MiXCR, storing one row per CDR3 protein. Of 800,000 to 900,000 distinct CDR3 sequences listed, around 11% were seen once; the top ten hold approximately 0.51%. Sequencing was carried out using blood, either unsorted or a sorted T cell fraction (not recorded which). The chain uses TRBV7-2 and TRBJ1-1; D ambiguous. The source is a male donor with ankylosing spondylitis. The CDR3 protein is CASSLVAGPGAFF. CDR3 bases: TGTGCCAGCAGCTTAGTCGCGGGCCCCGGAGCTTTCTTT.